The 11 T cell receptor beta chains given below trace back to one sample, sequenced in a study of blood T cell repertoires in COVID-19. TCRdb's table, derived via immunoSEQ multiplex PCR, lists solely in-frame clones and lacks some. The sample carries 200,000 to 250,000 clones, about nine tenths recorded once. What was sequenced was PBMCs or T cells enriched from blood (not recorded which). Receptor source: a woman between 40 and 50 years old with acute COVID-19.

V usage is TRBV7-2 and J usage is TRBJ1-4; possibly TRBD1 for D (5 bases). Germline CDR1 SGHTA, CDR2 FQGNSA. The germline V and J ends were trimmed by 5 bases and 10 bases, with 17 bases remaining between them. CDR3 length equals 14 residues. CDR3 coding DNA: TGTGCCAGCAGCATTAGATGGGGGGAGGGAAAACTGTTTTTT. This gives the protein CASSIRWGEGKLFF.

This sequence joins TRBV5-1 and TRBJ1-1; 9 nucleotides match TRBD1. Germline CDR1 and CDR2: SGHRS and YFSETQ. The length of the CDR3 is 15 residues. J was trimmed by 4 bases and V by 4 bases; bases with no gene match: 8. The chain's CDR3 is CASSLAGQGGTEAFF. The CDR3 DNA follows: TGCGCCAGCAGCCTGGCGGGACAGGGAGGCACTGAAGCTTTCTTT.

This clone was seen just once. The V gene is TRBV5-8, the J gene TRBJ2-1; no reliable D call. This CDR3 has 12 residues. V was trimmed by 2 bases and J by 4 bases, leaving 4 bases between them. Germline V gene data show CDR1 as SGHTS and CDR2 as YDEGEE. As DNA, the CDR3 is TGTGCCAGCAGCTTCAGGTACAATGAGCAGTTCTTC. Translating it yields CASSFRYNEQFF.

The chain uses TRBV7-9 and TRBJ1-5; D perhaps matches TRBD1 (5 bases). The V gene's germline CDR1 is SEHNR and CDR2 FQNEAQ (reference sequence). CDR3 length equals 16 residues. V lost 2 bases, J lost 0 bases, and 11 bases lay in between. CDR3 protein: CASSLSLDNSNQPQHF. The CDR3 region has the DNA TGTGCCAGCAGCTTAAGCCTGGACAATAGCAATCAGCCCCAGCATTTT.

The chain combines TRBV6-2 or TRBV6-3 with TRBJ1-1, with D perhaps TRBD1 (5 bases). The CDR3 has 14 residues. CDR1 and CDR2 (germline): MNHEY, SVGEGT. The V gene lost 4 bases and the J gene lost 4 bases, with 13 bases spanning the gap. The CDR3 bases are TGTGCCAGCAGTTCCCCTGGGGGGATCACTGAAGCTTTCTTT. Protein sequence: CASSSPGGITEAFF.

This clone turned up a few times. The rearrangement links TRBV6-6 to TRBJ1-5; no firm D call. V lost 8 bases, J lost 3 bases, and 14 bases lay in between. The CDR3 covers 14 residues. Germline CDR1 reads MNHNY; CDR2 reads SVGAGI (reference sequence). Written as DNA, the CDR3 is TGTGCCAGCCGCCCCCCAGAAATCAATCAGCCCCAGCATTTT. It encodes CASRPPEINQPQHF.

This clone was detected only a few times. The genes are TRBV24-1 and TRBJ2-2; D gene uncertain. The CDR3 contains 13 residues. Per germline, CDR1 KGHDR and CDR2 SFDVKD. The V end was cut by 8 bases, the J end by 0 bases, with 6 bases between. The CDR3 region is CATISANTGELFF. The DNA of the CDR3 is TGTGCCACCATATCTGCGAACACCGGGGAGCTGTTTTTT.

The chain's CDR3 is CASSDRDGETQYF. CDR3 in DNA: TGTGCCAGCAGCGACAGGGATGGAGAGACCCAGTACTTC. This rearrangement joins TRBV9 to TRBJ2-5; D perhaps matches TRBD1 (6 bases). The CDR3 length is 13 residues. Per the germline V gene, CDR1 is SGDLS and CDR2 is YYNGEE. Trimming cost V 3 bases and J 4 bases, with 10 bases left between them. The variable domain in full, with the rest retrieved from reference TRBV9 and TRBJ2-5, is DSGVTQTPKHLITATGQRVTLRCSPRSGDLSVYWYQQSLDQGLQFLIQYYNGEERAKGNILERFSAQQFPDLHSELNLSSLELGDSALYFCASSDRDGETQYFGPGTRLLVL.

The J gene is TRBJ1-1, the V gene TRBV11-2, with D possibly matching TRBD1 (5 bases). V lost 5 bases and J lost 2, with 9 bases in between. The CDR3 length is 13 residues. Germline CDR1 reads SGHAT; CDR2 reads FQNNGV. Written as DNA, the CDR3 is TGTGCCAGCAGCCTGGACACAAACACTGAAGCTTTCTTT. It specifies CASSLDTNTEAFF. Filled out from reference TRBV11-2 and TRBJ1-1, the complete variable domain reads EAGVAQSPRYKIIEKRQSVAFWCNPISGHATLYWYQQILGQGPKLLIQFQNNGVVDDSQLPKDRFSAERLKGVDSTLKIQPAKLEDSAVYLCASSLDTNTEAFFGQGTRLTVV.

This clone was detected only once. CDR3 in DNA: TGTGCCAGCAGCTTTCCCCCTTCCGGGGGGCTCAACTATGGCTACACCTTC. Translation: CASSFPPSGGLNYGYTF. This chain uses TRBV7-8 with TRBJ1-2; D is possibly TRBD1 (6 bases). V lost 3 bases to trimming and J lost 2 bases, with 19 bases between them. Germline-derived CDR1 and CDR2 are SGHVS and FQNEAQ. CDR3 length: 17 amino acids.

The chain uses TRBV6-1 and TRBJ1-2, with 7 nucleotides matching TRBD1. The CDR3 has 16 residues. CDR1 is MNHNS, CDR2 SASEGT, per germline. J lost 1 base, V lost 4 bases, and 9 bases had no gene match. Here the CDR3 DNA reads TGTGCCAGCAGTGGTACTAGGGACAGCTTTAACTATGGCTACACCTTC. Its translation is CASSGTRDSFNYGYTF.